These 28 T cell receptor delta chains came from one sample sequenced in a study of gammadelta T cells in human blood. TCRdb reanalysed the RT-PCR reads via CATT. The data hold fewer than 1,500 delta-chain clones, with roughly 8% observed a single time. The material sequenced was non-Vgamma9Vdelta2 gamma-delta T cells from adult blood. These receptors were obtained from a human donor.

Within the sample, this clone is hyperexpanded. The sample carries other DNA sequences with the same CDR3. The V call is TRDV1, the J call TRDJ1; 7 bases map to TRDD3. J gave up 0 bases and V 1 base, and 17 bases lay outside the gene matches. Germline V gene lookup returns CDR1 TSWWSYY and CDR2 QGS. The CDR3 length is 20 residues. The CDR3 DNA reads TGTGCTCTTGGGGAACCCTCCCTCCCCTTAGTGGGGGAGTACACCGATAAACTCATCTTT. Translating gives CALGEPSLPLVGEYTDKLIF.

Within the sample, this clone is large. The V and J genes are TRDV1 and TRDJ1; the match to TRDD3 covers 10 bases. The germline CDR1 and CDR2 sequences are TSWWSYY and QGS. V lost 0 bases to trimming and J lost 5 bases; unmatched junction nucleotides: 9. The CDR3 sequence is 17 residues long. CDR3 sequence (DNA): TGTGCTCTTGGGGAACTCTTGAGCTGGGGGATAACTGATAAACTCATCTTT. It translates to CALGELLSWGITDKLIF.

This clone was found a few times. The chain joins TRDV1 to TRDJ1; TRDD3 matches at 10 bases. CDR3 length: 22 residues. J lost 0 bases, V lost 4 bases, and 23 bases had no gene match. In germline, CDR1 is TSWWSYY, CDR2 QGS. The CDR3, as DNA: TGTGCTCTTGGGGCCCGCCCGTATCCTAGTTGGGGGATACTTCCGTACACCGATAAACTCATCTTT. It encodes CALGARPYPSWGILPYTDKLIF.

This clone counts as large. The chain carries TRDV1 and TRDJ2; 13 bases align to TRDD3. Germline V gene data show CDR1 as TSWWSYY and CDR2 as QGS. CDR3 length: 23 amino acids. The V segment lost 4 bases and the J segment 2 bases; nucleotides outside the gene matches: 22. CDR3 nucleotide sequence: TGTGCTCTTGGGGGACCCCGGCCTTCCTGCGTACTGGGGGATACGGCCTTGACAGCACAACTCTTCTTT. It is translated as CALGGPRPSCVLGDTALTAQLFF.

In its sample, this clone ranks as medium-sized. The rearrangement joins TRDV1 to TRDJ3, with D possibly matching TRDD2 (6 bases). V lost 0 bases and J 2 bases, leaving 23 bases between the germline ends. Germline CDR1 and CDR2: TSWWSYY and QGS. This CDR3 contains 22 residues. CDR3 bases: TGTGCTCTTGGGGAACTAGATCCGACTCCTACGTCTCTAACCTGGGACACCCGACAGATGTTTTTC. As protein: CALGELDPTPTSLTWDTRQMFF.

By its share, this clone is medium-sized. The chain employs TRDV1 and TRDJ1; TRDD3 agrees at 7 bases. The CDR3 runs 20 residues. Germline V gene lookup returns CDR1 TSWWSYY and CDR2 QGS. The trim removed 6 bases at V and 0 bases at J, leaving 22 bases unmatched. This CDR3 reads CALGRLPRAGGPKYTDKLIF. The CDR3, as DNA: TGTGCTCTTGGCCGACTTCCGAGGGCTGGGGGTCCCAAGTACACCGATAAACTCATCTTT.

A word on this clone: A far larger clone is only one base removed, so a read error is likely. The J gene is TRDJ1, the V gene TRDV2; TRDD3 matches 13 bases. Germline CDR1 is GEAIGNYY and CDR2 is EKD. The CDR3 runs 19 residues. The CDR3 is CACDTPLLGDTGNTNKLIF. The CDR3 DNA reads TGTGCCTGTGACACGCCTTTACTGGGGGATACGGGGAACACCAATAAACTCATCTTT.

This clone rates as medium-sized (0.01 to 0.1%). The chain carries TRDV1 and TRDJ1; 10 bases are a match to TRDD3. The CDR3 is 21 amino acids. The V gene end was trimmed by 6 bases and the J gene end by 0 bases; junction bases not matched to a gene: 22. Germline V gene lookup returns CDR1 TSWWSYY and CDR2 QGS. The CDR3 region has the DNA TGTGCTCTTGGCAGCCTTTCCTCCCCTCCCTGGGGGATAACGTACACCGATAAACTCATCTTT. It specifies CALGSLSSPPWGITYTDKLIF.

This clone is medium-sized by share. The chain has TRDV1 and TRDJ1; a possible D gene is TRDD2 (6 bases). Trimming removed 4 bases at V and 3 bases at J, with 15 bases between. This CDR3 region has 15 residues. Germline assignment: CDR1 TSWWSYY and CDR2 QGS. The CDR3 DNA is TGTGCTCTTGGGGGCCATCCTCCTACGTCCGATAAACTCATCTTT. Protein: CALGGHPPTSDKLIF.

Sample share makes this clone large. This chain connects TRDV1 to TRDJ1; the match to TRDD3 covers 11 bases. The CDR3 runs to 21 residues. V lost 2 bases, J lost 5 bases, and 22 bases stayed unmatched. Germline values: CDR1 TSWWSYY, CDR2 QGS. For the CDR3, the DNA is TGTGCTCTTGGGGAAGGAACGACCACGCCCTGGGGGATACCGGTTCGTGATAAACTCATCTTT. Translating gives CALGEGTTTPWGIPVRDKLIF.

In its sample, this clone ranks as medium-sized (0.01 to 0.1%). The V call is TRDV1, the J call TRDJ1, with TRDD3 identical over 7 bases. Germline lookup yields CDR1 TSWWSYY and CDR2 QGS. The CDR3 is 20 amino acids. V lost 0 bases, J lost 4 bases, and 20 bases stayed unmatched. The CDR3 region is CALGELSQELNGGIFDKLIF. CDR3 DNA: TGTGCTCTTGGGGAACTTAGCCAAGAACTCAATGGGGGGATTTTCGATAAACTCATCTTT.

V is TRDV1 and J is TRDJ1; TRDD3 matches 13 bases. The junction had 39 bases not matched to a gene; V was cut back by 10 bases and J by 1 base. This CDR3 is 26 amino acids long. CDR1 and CDR2 (germline): TSWWSYY, QGS. The CDR3 loop is CARNGSLSYDSRTGGYAKAATDKLIF. The CDR3 DNA is TGTGCTCGAAACGGGAGCCTTTCCTACGATTCCCGTACTGGGGGATACGCTAAGGCCGCCACCGATAAACTCATCTTT.

By frequency in the sample, this clone is medium-sized. The chain carries TRDV1 and TRDJ1; 11 bases align to TRDD3. The length of the CDR3 is 22 residues. The V and J ends lost 4 bases and 7 bases, in that order; junction bases with no gene match: 29. From germline, CDR1 is TSWWSYY and CDR2 QGS. CDR3 residues: CALGAIPFLRPYWGIAAGKLIF. The CDR3 DNA reads as TGTGCTCTTGGGGCAATACCCTTCCTACGCCCCTACTGGGGGATAGCCGCCGGTAAACTCATCTTT.

In its sample, this clone ranks as medium-sized (0.01 to 0.1%). The V gene is TRDV1, the J gene TRDJ1; 13 bases align to TRDD3. In germline, CDR1 is TSWWSYY, CDR2 QGS. The CDR3 runs to 22 residues. Trimming cost V 1 base and J 1 base; bases outside gene matches: 18. The CDR3 region has the DNA TGTGCTCTTGGGGAACCCCCCTCCTATACTGGGGGATACGTTTACGGCACCGATAAACTCATCTTT. Protein: CALGEPPSYTGGYVYGTDKLIF.

In this sample, this clone is large (0.1 to 1%). The chain recombines TRDV1 with TRDJ1; tentative D call: TRDD2 (9 bases). Between the trimmed V and J ends, which lost 3 bases and 1 base, there was a span of 30 bases. The CDR3 runs 21 residues. The germline gives CDR1 TSWWSYY, CDR2 QGS. The CDR3 DNA sequence: TGTGCTCTTGGGGAGGGGCCTTCCTACGTAGTTGGGGGATGGGGCACCGATAAACTCATCTTT. This codes for CALGEGPSYVVGGWGTDKLIF.

Concerning this clone: Since a much larger clone is just one base distant, this may be a read error. The genes are TRDV1 and TRDJ1; D gene uncertain. Trimming left V 2 bases short and J 8 bases short, with 12 bases between. Germline loops: CDR1 TSWWSYY, CDR2 QGS. The CDR3 runs to 13 residues. CDR3 region: CALGEWSGQKLIF. DNA for the CDR3: TGTGCTCTTGGGGAATGGAGTGGACAAAAACTCATCTTT.

By sample fraction, this clone is medium-sized. The chain combines TRDV1 with TRDJ1, with 13 bases fitting TRDD3. The CDR3 is 21 residues long. The germline gives CDR1 TSWWSYY, CDR2 QGS. With V trimmed by 1 base and J by 0 bases, 14 bases remained unmatched. For the CDR3, the DNA is TGTGCTCTTGGGGAACCACCCCCCGACTGGGGGATACGATCGAACACCGATAAACTCATCTTT. It yields the protein CALGEPPPDWGIRSNTDKLIF.

This clone counts as large. The chain joins TRDV1 to TRDJ1; 8 nucleotides line up with TRDD2. Germline V gene sequence: CDR1 TSWWSYY, CDR2 QGS. The V gene end was trimmed by 8 bases and the J gene end by 0 bases; junction bases not matched to a gene: 23. CDR3 length: 20 amino acids. In DNA, the CDR3 is TGTGCTCTTATCACTTCCTACGGTAACTGGTGGGGCATTTACACCGATAAACTCATCTTT. This encodes CALITSYGNWWGIYTDKLIF.

By frequency in the sample, this clone is medium-sized. This chain connects TRDV1 to TRDJ2, with 8 positions matching TRDD3. Trimming took 0 bases from V and 0 from J; bases not matched to a gene: 33. CDR1 is TSWWSYY and CDR2 is QGS in the germline V gene. CDR3 size: 27 residues. The CDR3 protein is CALGELGPTLPVLGGQYWAPLTAQLFF. CDR3 nucleotide sequence: TGTGCTCTTGGGGAACTGGGTCCTACCCTACCGGTACTGGGGGGCCAGTACTGGGCGCCTTTGACAGCACAACTCTTCTTT.

The table lists this clone with a few counts. It differs at one base from a far larger clone, so likely a read error. The chain carries TRDV3 and TRDJ1; TRDD3 agrees at 11 bases. The germline V gene encodes CDR1 TVYSNPD and CDR2 GDNSRS (reference sequence). The V segment lost 1 base and the J segment 7 bases; nucleotides outside the gene matches: 17. The CDR3 is 17 amino acids. In DNA, the CDR3 is TGTGCCTTTAAACACCTCCTGCCAATGGGGGATACGGTTAAACTCATCTTT. Residues: CAFKHLLPMGDTVKLIF.

This clone is deemed large. Other nucleotide sequences in the sample specify the same CDR3. The chain couples TRDV1 to TRDJ4; 10 bases line up with TRDD3. Looked up from germline, CDR1 is TSWWSYY and CDR2 is QGS. The CDR3 runs to 17 residues. Losses at the gene ends were 6 bases for V and 3 bases for J; bases not matched to a gene: 16. The CDR3 bases are TGTGCTCTTGGTTTACCCGGGGGATACGCGTACGGAGGACCCCTGATCTTT. It encodes CALGLPGGYAYGGPLIF.

This clone counts as medium-sized. V usage is TRDV1 and J usage is TRDJ1; 10 nucleotides line up with TRDD3. CDR3 size: 24 residues. The junction had 30 bases not matched to a gene; V was cut back by 4 bases and J by 1 base. From germline, CDR1 is TSWWSYY and CDR2 QGS. CDR3 sequence: CALGADRGVPLKLGDHFPTDKLIF. The DNA of the CDR3 is TGTGCTCTTGGGGCCGATAGAGGCGTTCCCCTAAAACTGGGGGATCATTTCCCCACCGATAAACTCATCTTT.

A word on this clone: This may be a read error, as it is one base from a much larger clone. The V gene is TRDV1, the J gene TRDJ1, with 7 bases identical to TRDD3. The V and J ends lost 0 bases and 3 bases, in that order; junction bases with no gene match: 22. The CDR3 runs to 21 residues. The germline gives CDR1 TSWWSYY, CDR2 QGS. The chain's CDR3 is CALGELRTYWGAWLHADKLIF. The CDR3 DNA reads as TGTGCTCTTGGGGAACTTAGGACGTACTGGGGCGCGTGGCTCCACGCCGATAAACTCATCTTT.

As concerns this clone: A much larger clone is a single base away; this may be a read error. This rearrangement joins TRDV1 to TRDJ1; no reliable D call. Germline assignment: CDR1 TSWWSYY and CDR2 QGS. Trimming removed 0 bases from V and 4 bases from J, with 6 bases in between. The CDR3 extends over 13 amino acids. This CDR3 is CALGELCIDKLIF. The DNA for the CDR3 is TGTGCTCTTGGGGAACTATGCATCGATAAACTCATCTTT.

This clone was observed a few times. This rearrangement joins TRAV29/DV5 to TRDJ1; perhaps TRDD2 as D (6 bases). Germline V gives CDR1 NSMFDY, CDR2 ISSIKDK. V was cut by 0 bases and J by 1 base, with 13 bases left in between. CDR3 length equals 15 residues. CDR3 nucleotide sequence: TGTGCAGCAAGCGTCACGGCCTTCCCCACCGATAAACTCATCTTT. Translation gives CAASVTAFPTDKLIF.

This clone is categorized as large. The chain has TRDV1 and TRDJ1; 13 bases fit TRDD3. V gave up 1 base and J gave up 3 bases; unmatched junction bases: 17. Germline CDR1 and CDR2: TSWWSYY and QGS. The CDR3 consists of 21 residues. CDR3 protein: CALGEPEHRYYWGIRADKLIF. CDR3 bases: TGTGCTCTTGGGGAACCAGAACACCGGTATTACTGGGGGATACGGGCCGATAAACTCATCTTT.

Judged by abundance, this clone is large (0.1 to 1%). This sample also contains other DNA sequences that code for the same CDR3. The chain combines TRDV3 with TRDJ1, with TRDD3 matching 7 bases. The V and J ends lost 3 bases and 11 bases, in that order; junction bases with no gene match: 18. The germline V gene encodes CDR1 TVYSNPD and CDR2 GDNSRS (reference sequence). The CDR3 totals 14 residues. CDR3 amino acids: CAFQSSLGIGRLIF. CDR3 DNA: TGTGCCTTCCAATCCTCGTTGGGGATAGGTCGTCTCATCTTT.

Note on this clone: The protein given by TCRdb reflects a much larger clone and differs at residue 17 from this DNA's translation, likely from a read error; the protein shown is the DNA's translation. This chain links TRDV1 with TRDJ1, with 13 bases lining up with TRDD3. Losses at the gene ends were 5 bases for V and 3 bases for J; bases not matched to a gene: 30. The CDR3 spans 24 residues. Germline lookup yields CDR1 TSWWSYY and CDR2 QGS. This CDR3 is CALGTLVRYPPVLGDTWWSDKLIF. The CDR3 DNA reads TGTGCTCTTGGGACACTGGTGCGGTACCCACCTGTACTGGGGGATACGTGGTGGTCCGATAAACTCATCTTT.